Below are 4 T cell receptor beta chains sequenced from a single sample in a study of blood T cells in healthy people across ages. Combining a sample-barcoded 5' primer with a J-beta primer mix, a second PCR ran for about 6 to 11 cycles. TCRdb used MiXCR to reprocess the 5' RACE reads, holding one entry per CDR3 protein. The profile shows about 580,000 distinct CDR3 sequences, around 50% of them singletons. The sequenced sample consisted of blood. Source of these receptors: a man older than 75 in good health.

This chain uses TRBV21-1 with TRBJ1-1. TRBV21-1 is listed as a pseudogene. The CDR3 covers 12 residues. The CDR3 coding sequence is TGTGCCAGCAGCTTTAAAAGCACTGAAGCTTTCTTT. Encoded protein: CASSFKSTEAFF.

This clonotype was seen many times. The gene calls are TRBV6-6 and TRBJ2-7; 8 nucleotides match TRBD1. Trimming cost V 7 bases and J 4 bases; bases outside gene matches: 9. The CDR3 loop spans 14 amino acids. CDR1 and CDR2 from the germline V gene are MNHNY and SVGAGI (reference sequence). Here the CDR3 reads CASTETGDLYEQYF. CDR3 coding DNA: TGTGCCAGCACCGAGACAGGGGACCTGTACGAGCAGTACTTC.

V gene TRBV20-1 combines with J gene TRBJ2-3; D is perhaps TRBD1 (5 bases). V lost 6 bases and J 3 bases, leaving 19 bases between the germline ends. Germline values: CDR1 DFQATT, CDR2 SNEGSKA (reference sequence). The CDR3 is 15 amino acids. The CDR3 loop is CSAPSARAPTDTQYF. The CDR3, as DNA: TGCAGTGCCCCCTCGGCCAGGGCCCCTACAGATACGCAGTATTTT.

The chain is built from TRBV20-1 and TRBJ2-5; D unclear. Germline CDR1 reads DFQATT; CDR2 reads SNEGSKA (reference sequence). CDR3 length: 11 amino acids. V gave up 4 bases and J gave up 11 bases, with 14 bases separating them. The CDR3 DNA reads as TGCAGTGCTACCCTCACCAATGAGCAGTACTTC. It codes for CSATLTNEQYF.